This T cell receptor beta chain derives from a study of CD8 T cells in Susac syndrome. The CDR3 has 17 residues. Germline V gives CDR1 MGHRA, CDR2 YSYEKL. J was trimmed by 2 bases and V by 0 bases; bases with no gene match: 6. An amount of RNA that ranged from roughly 0.5 to 1 ug was reverse transcribed with random hexamers. A single record per CDR3 protein comes from TCRdb applying MiXCR to the immunoSEQ multiplex PCR reads. The sample has 400,000 to 550,000 distinct CDR3 sequences, around 83% seen once. Each multiple sclerosis control was a treatment-naive patient with relapsing-remitting disease that was either stable or active.

V and J are TRBV4-1 and TRBJ2-1; 8 bases match TRBD2. This TCR was recovered from a human donor with multiple sclerosis. Sequenced input: CD8+ T cells from PBMCs. Here the CDR3 reads CASSQEGQGLAYNEQFF. CDR3 coding DNA: TGCGCCAGCAGCCAAGAAGGTCAGGGACTAGCCTACAATGAGCAGTTCTTC.